This is a list of T cell receptor beta chains from one sample in a study of breast tumors, draining lymph nodes, adjacent tissues. One entry per CDR3 protein results from TCRdb running MiXCR on the multiplex PCR reads. This sample carries 200,000 or so distinct CDR3 sequences, about 32% of them seen once, and the ten largest clones take 4.3%. Sequenced material: axillary lymph node tissue. Every receptor here comes from a female donor with breast cancer. Some clones in this sample may be carry-over from other donors' samples. The CDR3 runs from the conserved cysteine through the conserved F or W. D genes are given only for firm matches. Some rows have no size entry. The others give once, few or many, or a class for an expanded clone.

j_call clone_size d_call v_call cdr3_aa cdr3_nt
TRBJ2-2 NA NA TRBV9 CASSPEEGWGAGELFF TGTGCCAGCAGCCCCGAGGAGGGGTGGGGTGCTGGGGAGCTGTTTTTT
TRBJ2-1 many TRBD2 TRBV12-5 CASAPGLAYNEQFF TGTGCTAGTGCTCCGGGACTAGCCTACAATGAGCAGTTCTTC
TRBJ2-7 many NA TRBV5-8 CASSLIGEVYEQYF TGTGCCAGCAGCTTGATCGGGGAGGTATACGAGCAGTACTTC
TRBJ2-3 many TRBD1 TRBV5-1 CASLLGDRGPTDTQYF TGCGCCAGCCTCCTTGGGGACAGGGGACCCACAGATACGCAGTATTTT
TRBJ2-7 many TRBD2 TRBV2 CASSATLAGGGEQYF TGTGCCAGCAGTGCGACACTAGCGGGAGGTGGCGAGCAGTACTTC
TRBJ1-2 NA NA TRBV6-5 CASRRTAGGYTF TGTGCCAGCAGACGGACAGCAGGTGGCTACACCTTC
TRBJ1-5 NA NA TRBV6-6 CASSYPPGTGANQPQHF TGTGCCAGCAGTTACCCGCCCGGGACCGGGGCCAATCAGCCCCAGCATTTT
TRBJ2-7 few TRBD2 TRBV6-2/TRBV6-3 CASSYPASGGPVWYEQYF TGTGCCAGCAGTTATCCCGCTAGCGGGGGTCCGGTATGGTACGAGCAGTACTTC
TRBJ1-1 few NA TRBV3-1 CASSPYRENTEAFF TGTGCCAGCAGCCCTTACAGGGAGAACACTGAAGCTTTCTTT
TRBJ2-3 many NA TRBV7-9 CASSPGVPDSPADTQYF TGTGCCAGCAGCCCAGGGGTACCGGACAGCCCAGCGGATACGCAGTATTTT
TRBJ2-2 NA NA TRBV9 CASSPRGGGGNTGELFF TGTGCCAGCAGCCCCCGAGGGGGGGGCGGAAACACCGGGGAGCTGTTTTTT
TRBJ2-2 many NA TRBV14 CASSQGLALANTGELFF TGTGCCAGCAGCCAAGGCCTAGCGCTCGCGAACACCGGGGAGCTGTTTTTT
TRBJ1-5 few TRBD1 TRBV2 CASSKTGGGQPQHF TGTGCCAGCAGTAAGACAGGGGGAGGTCAGCCCCAGCATTTT
TRBJ1-2 NA TRBD1 TRBV25-1 CASSASGTGFNYGYTF TGTGCCAGCAGTGCCAGCGGGACAGGTTTTAACTATGGCTACACCTTC
TRBJ1-5 many TRBD1 TRBV12-3/TRBV12-4 CASSRGQGTNQPQHF TGTGCCAGCAGCCGCGGACAGGGCACCAATCAGCCCCAGCATTTT
TRBJ1-5 NA NA TRBV15 CATSSLLRDSNQPQHF TGTGCCACCAGCAGCCTTCTCAGGGATAGCAATCAGCCCCAGCATTTT
TRBJ2-1 many TRBD2 TRBV12-5 CASGASGNNEQFF TGTGCTAGTGGAGCTAGCGGGAACAATGAGCAGTTCTTC
TRBJ2-5 many TRBD2 TRBV6-6 CASSSPGGPLQETQYF TGTGCCAGCAGCTCACCGGGGGGGCCTCTACAAGAGACCCAGTACTTC
TRBJ2-5 NA NA TRBV19 CASGAGETQYF TGTGCCAGTGGGGCGGGGGAGACCCAGTACTTC
TRBJ1-6 many NA TRBV2 CASTQEWNSPLHF TGTGCCAGCACCCAGGAATGGAATTCACCCCTCCACTTT